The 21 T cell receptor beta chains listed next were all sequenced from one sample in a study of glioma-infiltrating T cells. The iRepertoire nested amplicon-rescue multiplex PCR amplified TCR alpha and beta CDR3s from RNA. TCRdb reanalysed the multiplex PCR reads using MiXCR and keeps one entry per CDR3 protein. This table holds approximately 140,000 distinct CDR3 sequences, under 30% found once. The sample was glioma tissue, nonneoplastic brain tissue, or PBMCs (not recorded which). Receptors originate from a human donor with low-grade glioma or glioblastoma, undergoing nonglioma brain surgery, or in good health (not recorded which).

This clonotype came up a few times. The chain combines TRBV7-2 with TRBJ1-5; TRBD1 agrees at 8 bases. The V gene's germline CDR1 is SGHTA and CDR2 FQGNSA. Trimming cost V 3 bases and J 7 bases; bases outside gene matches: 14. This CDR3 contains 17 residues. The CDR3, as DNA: TGTGCCAGCAGCTTTCCCCACGGACAGGGTCGACGGCAGCCCCAGCATTTT. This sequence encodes CASSFPHGQGRRQPQHF.

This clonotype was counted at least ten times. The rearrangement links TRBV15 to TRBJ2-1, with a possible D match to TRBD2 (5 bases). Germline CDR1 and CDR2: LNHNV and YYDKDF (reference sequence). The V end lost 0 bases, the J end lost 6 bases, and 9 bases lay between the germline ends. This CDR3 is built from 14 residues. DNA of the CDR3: TGTGCCACCAGCAGAGACGAGAGCGGCAATGAGCAGTTCTTC. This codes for CATSRDESGNEQFF.

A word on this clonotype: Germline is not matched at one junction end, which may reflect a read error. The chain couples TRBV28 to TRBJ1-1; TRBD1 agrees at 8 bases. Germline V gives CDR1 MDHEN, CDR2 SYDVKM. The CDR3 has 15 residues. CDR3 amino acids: CASRIAGTGNTEAFF. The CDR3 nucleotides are TGCGCCAGCAGGATCGCCGGGACAGGTAACACTGAAGCTTTCTTT.

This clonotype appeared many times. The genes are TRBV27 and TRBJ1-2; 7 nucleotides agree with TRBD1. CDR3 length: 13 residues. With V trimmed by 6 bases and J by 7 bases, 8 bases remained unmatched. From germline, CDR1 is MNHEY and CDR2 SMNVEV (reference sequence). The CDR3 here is CASSFTGAAGYTF. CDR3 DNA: TGTGCCAGCAGCTTCACAGGGGCAGCTGGCTACACCTTC.

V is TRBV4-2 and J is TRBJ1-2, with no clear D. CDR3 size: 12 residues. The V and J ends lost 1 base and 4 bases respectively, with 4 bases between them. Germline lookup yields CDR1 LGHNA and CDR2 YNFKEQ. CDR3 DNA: TGTGCCAGCAGCCAAGGGATCTATGGCTACACCTTC. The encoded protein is CASSQGIYGYTF.

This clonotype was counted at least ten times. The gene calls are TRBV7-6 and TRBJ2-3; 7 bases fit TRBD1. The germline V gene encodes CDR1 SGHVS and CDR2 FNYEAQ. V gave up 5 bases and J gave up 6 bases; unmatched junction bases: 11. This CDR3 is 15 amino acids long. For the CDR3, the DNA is TGTGCCAGCAGCCCGGGACAACAGGGGTTGGATACGCAGTATTTT. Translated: CASSPGQQGLDTQYF.

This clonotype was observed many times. The CDR3 reads CASSDLTEAGGSNQPQHF. DNA for the CDR3: TGTGCCAGCTCAGACCTAACCGAGGCAGGAGGTAGCAATCAGCCCCAGCATTTT. This chain connects TRBV18 to TRBJ1-5, with D unclear. Germline assignment: CDR1 KGHSH and CDR2 LQKENI. Trimming left V 5 bases short and J 0 bases short, with 20 bases between. The CDR3 totals 18 residues. Filled out from reference TRBV18 and TRBJ1-5, the complete variable domain reads NAGVMQNPRHLVRRRGQEARLRCSPMKGHSHVYWYRQLPEEGLKFMVYLQKENIIDESGMPKERFSAEFPKEGPSILRIQQVVRGDSAAYFCASSDLTEAGGSNQPQHFGDGTRLSIL.

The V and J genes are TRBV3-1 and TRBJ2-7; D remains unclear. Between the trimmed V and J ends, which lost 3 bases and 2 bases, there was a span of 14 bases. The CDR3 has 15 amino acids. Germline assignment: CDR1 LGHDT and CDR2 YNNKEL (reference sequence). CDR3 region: CASSHWEDRPYEQYV. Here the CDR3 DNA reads TGTGCCAGCAGCCATTGGGAAGATCGGCCCTACGAGCAGTACGTC.

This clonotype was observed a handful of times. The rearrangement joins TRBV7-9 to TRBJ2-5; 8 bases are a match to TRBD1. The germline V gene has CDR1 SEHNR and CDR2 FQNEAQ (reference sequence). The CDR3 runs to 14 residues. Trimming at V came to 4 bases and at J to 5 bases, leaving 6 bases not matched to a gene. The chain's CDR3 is CASSSTGGHETQYF. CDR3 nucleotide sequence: TGTGCCAGCAGCTCTACAGGGGGGCACGAGACCCAGTACTTC.

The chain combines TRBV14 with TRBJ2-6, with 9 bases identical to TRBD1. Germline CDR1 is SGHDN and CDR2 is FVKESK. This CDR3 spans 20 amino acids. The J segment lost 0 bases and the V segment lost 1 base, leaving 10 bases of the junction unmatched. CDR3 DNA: TGTGCCAGCAGCCAAGGATTTACGGGACAGGGTACCTCTGGGGCCAACGTCCTGACTTTC. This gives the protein CASSQGFTGQGTSGANVLTF. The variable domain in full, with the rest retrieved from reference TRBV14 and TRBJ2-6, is EAGVTQFPSHSVIEKGQTVTLRCDPISGHDNLYWYRRVMGKEIKFLLHFVKESKQDESGMPNNRFLAERTGGTYSTLKVQPAELEDSGVYFCASSQGFTGQGTSGANVLTFGAGSRLTVL.

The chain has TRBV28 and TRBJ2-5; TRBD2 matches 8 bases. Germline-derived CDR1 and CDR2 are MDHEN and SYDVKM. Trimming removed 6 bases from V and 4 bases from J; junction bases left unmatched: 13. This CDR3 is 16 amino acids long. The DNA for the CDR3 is TGTGCCAGCAGCCCGGCCGGGGGGGGCTCTCGAGAGACCCAGTACTTC. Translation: CASSPAGGGSRETQYF.

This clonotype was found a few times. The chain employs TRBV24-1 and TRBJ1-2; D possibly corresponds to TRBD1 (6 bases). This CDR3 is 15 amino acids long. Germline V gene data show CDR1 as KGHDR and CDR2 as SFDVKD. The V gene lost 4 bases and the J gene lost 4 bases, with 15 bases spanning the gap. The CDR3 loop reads CATSDPKTGGYGYTF. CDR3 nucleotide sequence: TGTGCCACCAGTGACCCTAAGACAGGAGGCTATGGCTACACCTTC.

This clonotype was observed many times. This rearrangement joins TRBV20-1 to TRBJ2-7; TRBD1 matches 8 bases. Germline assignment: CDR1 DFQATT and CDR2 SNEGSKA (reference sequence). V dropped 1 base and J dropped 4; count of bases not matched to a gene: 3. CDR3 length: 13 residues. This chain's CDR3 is CSARGTGLYEQYV. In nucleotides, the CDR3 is TGCAGTGCTAGAGGGACAGGGTTGTACGAGCAGTACGTC.

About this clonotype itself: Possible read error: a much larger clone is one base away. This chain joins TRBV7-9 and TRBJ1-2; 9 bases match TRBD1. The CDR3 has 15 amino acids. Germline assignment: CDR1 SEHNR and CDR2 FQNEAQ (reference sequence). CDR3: CASSYSGTGSPGHTF. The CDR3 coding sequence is TGTGCCAGCAGCTATTCCGGGACAGGGTCCCCTGGCCACACCTTC.

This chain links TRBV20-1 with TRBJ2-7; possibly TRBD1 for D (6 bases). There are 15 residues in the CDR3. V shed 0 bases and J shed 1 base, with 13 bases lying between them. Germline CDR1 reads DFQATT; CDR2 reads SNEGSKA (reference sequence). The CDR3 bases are TGCAGTGCTAGAGAAGGGGGTACAGTTTCCTACGAGCAGTACGTC. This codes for CSAREGGTVSYEQYV.

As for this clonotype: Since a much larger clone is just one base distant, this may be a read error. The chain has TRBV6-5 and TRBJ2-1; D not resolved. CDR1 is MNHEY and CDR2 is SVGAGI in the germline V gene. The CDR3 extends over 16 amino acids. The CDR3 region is CASSYSPGRSHNEQFF. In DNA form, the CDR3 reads TGTGCCAGCAGTTATTCTCCCGGCCGCTCCCACAATGAGCAGTTCTTC.

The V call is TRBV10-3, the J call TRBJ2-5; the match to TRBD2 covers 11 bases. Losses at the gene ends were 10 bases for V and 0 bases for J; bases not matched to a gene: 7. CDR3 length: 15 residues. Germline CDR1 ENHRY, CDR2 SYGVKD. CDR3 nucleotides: TGTGCCACTCCCGAGACTAGCGGGGACCAAGAGACCCAGTACTTC. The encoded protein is CATPETSGDQETQYF.

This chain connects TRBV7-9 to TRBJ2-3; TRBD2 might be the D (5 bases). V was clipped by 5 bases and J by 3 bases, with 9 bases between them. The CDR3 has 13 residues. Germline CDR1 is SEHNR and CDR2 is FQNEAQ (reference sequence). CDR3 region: CASSRRETDTQYF. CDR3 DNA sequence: TGTGCCAGCAGCCGAAGGGAGACAGATACGCAGTATTTT.

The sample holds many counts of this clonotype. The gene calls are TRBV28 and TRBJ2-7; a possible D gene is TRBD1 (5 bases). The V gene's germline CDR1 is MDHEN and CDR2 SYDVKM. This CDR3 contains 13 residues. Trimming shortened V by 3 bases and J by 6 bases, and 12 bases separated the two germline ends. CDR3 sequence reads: CASSLALQGEQYV. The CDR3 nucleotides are TGTGCCAGCAGTTTGGCCCTGCAGGGCGAGCAGTACGTC.

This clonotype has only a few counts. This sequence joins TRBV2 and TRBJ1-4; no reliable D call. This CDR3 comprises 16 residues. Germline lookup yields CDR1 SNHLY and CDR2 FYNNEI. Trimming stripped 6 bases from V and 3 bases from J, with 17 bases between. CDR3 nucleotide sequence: TGTGCCAGCAGCCCAGCCCGAGTTCGGGCTAATGAAAAACTGTTTTTT. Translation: CASSPARVRANEKLFF.

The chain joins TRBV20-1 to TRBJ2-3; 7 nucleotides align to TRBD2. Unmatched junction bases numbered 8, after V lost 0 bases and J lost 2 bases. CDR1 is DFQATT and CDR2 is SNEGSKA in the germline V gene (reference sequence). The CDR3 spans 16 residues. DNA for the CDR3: TGCAGTGCTAGAGATACCGGGACTAAATTCACAGATACGCAGTATTTT. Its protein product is CSARDTGTKFTDTQYF.